A single sample is the source of the 10 T cell receptor beta chains below, sequenced in a study of blood T cell repertoires in COVID-19. Generated by immunoSEQ multiplex PCR, the TCRdb table keeps only in-frame clones and is missing some. The sample lists some 190,000 clones; about nine tenths were seen once. The sequenced sample consisted of peripheral blood. The receptors derive from a man aged 30 to 39 with acute or convalescent COVID-19.

The chain is built from TRBV19 and TRBJ2-7; 7 nucleotides line up with TRBD2. The J segment lost 3 bases and the V segment lost 6 bases, leaving 8 bases of the junction unmatched. This CDR3 spans 14 amino acids. Germline CDR1 LNHDA, CDR2 SQIVND (reference sequence). The DNA for the CDR3 is TGTGCCAGTAGGATCCGGGCTAGCGGCTACGAGCAGTACTTC. Translation: CASRIRASGYEQYF.

This chain uses TRBV3-1 (or the pseudogene TRBV3-2) with TRBJ2-1; TRBD2 matches 10 bases. The CDR3 totals 20 residues. V lost 4 bases, J lost 1 base, and 16 bases stayed unmatched. From germline, CDR1 is LGHDT and CDR2 YNNKEL (reference sequence). The DNA of the CDR3 is TGTGCCAGCAGCCCTAGGACTAGCGGCGTCGCTGTCTTGTCCTACAATGAGCAGTTCTTC. This translates into CASSPRTSGVAVLSYNEQFF.

The J gene is TRBJ2-7, the V gene TRBV6-1; 9 bases map to TRBD1. The ends lost 2 bases at V and 6 bases at J; junction bases unmatched: 8. This CDR3 has 15 amino acids. Germline CDR1 MNHNS, CDR2 SASEGT. The chain's CDR3 is CASSEWGTGSVEQYF. The CDR3 DNA is TGTGCCAGCAGTGAATGGGGGACAGGGTCAGTCGAGCAGTACTTC.

The V gene is TRBV9, the J gene TRBJ2-3, with TRBD2 as a possible D gene (5 bases). The germline V gene encodes CDR1 SGDLS and CDR2 YYNGEE. Trimming cost V 4 bases and J 4 bases, with 10 bases left between them. This CDR3 region has 13 residues. The CDR3 reads CASSSGGSDTQYF. DNA for the CDR3: TGTGCCAGCAGCTCCGGAGGCTCAGATACGCAGTATTTT.

This chain connects TRBV27 to TRBJ2-1; D perhaps matches TRBD1 (5 bases). V gave up 6 bases and J gave up 3 bases, with 18 bases separating them. This CDR3 contains 16 residues. Per germline, CDR1 MNHEY and CDR2 SMNVEV (reference sequence). The CDR3 here is CASRSQMGPRYNEQFF. Here the CDR3 DNA reads TGTGCCAGCAGAAGCCAAATGGGGCCCCGCTACAATGAGCAGTTCTTC.

This chain connects TRBV2 to TRBJ2-3, with D unclear. The CDR3 consists of 14 residues. V was clipped by 6 bases and J by 1 base, with 11 bases between them. CDR1 and CDR2 (germline): SNHLY, FYNNEI. The CDR3, as DNA: TGTGCCAGCAGCGAGGCCTACGGCACAGATACGCAGTATTTT. It yields the protein CASSEAYGTDTQYF.

The chain uses TRBV28 and TRBJ2-2; D is unclear. Trimming shortened V by 5 bases and J by 1 base, and 8 bases separated the two germline ends. The CDR3 covers 14 residues. CDR1 and CDR2 (germline): MDHEN, SYDVKM. CDR3 coding DNA: TGTGCCAGCAGTGTGACTGGGAACACCGGGGAGCTGTTTTTT. Translating it yields CASSVTGNTGELFF.

The chain combines TRBV11-2 with TRBJ2-1, with 10 positions matching TRBD2. The germline CDR1 and CDR2 sequences are SGHAT and FQNNGV. This CDR3 is 18 amino acids long. J lost 10 bases, V lost 3 bases, and 18 bases had no gene match. The CDR3 nucleotides are TGTGCCAGCAGCTTGCCGACTAGCGGGCCCCCCTTGAGCGAGGAGCAGTTCTTC. It translates to CASSLPTSGPPLSEEQFF.

This chain links TRBV28 with TRBJ1-2; D is possibly TRBD1 (5 bases). Trimming shortened V by 3 bases and J by 4 bases, and 12 bases separated the two germline ends. CDR3 size: 14 residues. Germline V gene lookup returns CDR1 MDHEN and CDR2 SYDVKM. CDR3 protein: CASSLEQGRYGYTF. The CDR3 bases are TGTGCCAGCAGTTTGGAGCAGGGCCGCTATGGCTACACCTTC.

The chain uses TRBV5-1 and TRBJ2-3, with D unclear. CDR1 and CDR2 (germline): SGHRS, YFSETQ. The CDR3 consists of 16 residues. Between the trimmed V and J ends, which lost 0 bases and 0 bases, there was a span of 11 bases. CDR3 loop: CASSLGLIGSTDTQYF. The CDR3 region has the DNA TGCGCCAGCAGCTTGGGACTTATCGGTAGCACAGATACGCAGTATTTT. The full variable domain, with the rest looked up from reference TRBV5-1 and TRBJ2-3, is KAGVTQTPRYLIKTRGQQVTLSCSPISGHRSVSWYQQTPGQGLQFLFEYFSETQRNKGNFPGRFSGRQFSNSRSEMNVSTLELGDSALYLCASSLGLIGSTDTQYFGPGTRLTVL.